Presented here are 3 T cell receptor beta chains from one specimen sequenced in a study of identical twins (dated by TCRdb to about 2016). Preparation of the library involved 5' RACE. TCRdb names Illumina HiSeq 2000 as the instrument used. The public reads were run again by TCRdb, first through fastp at Q25 and then through MiXCR, and only productive beta chains were kept. CDR3 protein duplicates are merged, each entry listing the most common genes and DNA. Counted in this sample were more than 400,000 distinct CDR3 sequences; approximately 14% of them appeared once. The ten largest account for 0.35% to 0.45% of the sample. These same records also appear under a second study, on yellow fever vaccine responses in identical twins.

The sequenced sample was CD4+ T cells sorted from blood. The source of these receptors is a woman aged 18-35 years in good health.

V is TRBV20-1 and J is TRBJ2-1; D is unclear. Germline values: CDR1 DFQATT, CDR2 SNEGSKA (reference sequence). The CDR3 covers 14 residues. V lost 4 bases and J lost 4, with 14 bases in between. As DNA, the CDR3 is TGCAGTGCTAACTGGAAGTCGAGATACAATGAGCAGTTCTTC. This codes for CSANWKSRYNEQFF.

The V and J genes are TRBV7-6 and TRBJ2-1; 9 bases fit TRBD2. The CDR3 extends over 17 amino acids. The V segment lost 1 base and the J segment 1 base; nucleotides outside the gene matches: 5. Per germline, CDR1 SGHVS and CDR2 FNYEAQ. The CDR3 coding sequence is TGTGCCAGCAGCTTAGGGGCGGGGGGGCTTTCCTACAATGAGCAGTTCTTC. Translated: CASSLGAGGLSYNEQFF.

V usage is TRBV6-5 and J usage is TRBJ2-2; D is tentatively TRBD1 or TRBD2 (5 bases each). This CDR3 is 15 amino acids long. CDR1 and CDR2 (germline): MNHEY, SVGAGI. Trimming stripped 2 bases from V and 5 bases from J, with 12 bases between. This chain's CDR3 is CASSYVAGSTGELFF. CDR3 in DNA: TGTGCCAGCAGTTACGTGGCAGGGAGTACCGGGGAGCTGTTTTTT.